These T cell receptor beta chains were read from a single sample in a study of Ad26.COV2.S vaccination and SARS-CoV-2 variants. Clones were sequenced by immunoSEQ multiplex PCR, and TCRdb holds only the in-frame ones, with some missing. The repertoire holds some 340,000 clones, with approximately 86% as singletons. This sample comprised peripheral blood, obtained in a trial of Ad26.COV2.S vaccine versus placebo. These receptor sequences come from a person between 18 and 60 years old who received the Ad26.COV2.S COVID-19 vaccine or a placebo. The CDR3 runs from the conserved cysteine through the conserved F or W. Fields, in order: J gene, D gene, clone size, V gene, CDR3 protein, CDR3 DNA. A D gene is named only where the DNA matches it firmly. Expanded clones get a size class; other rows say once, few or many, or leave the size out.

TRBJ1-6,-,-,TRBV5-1,CASSPEGSNSPLHF,TGCGCCAGCAGCCCTGAAGGATCTAATTCACCCCTCCACTTT
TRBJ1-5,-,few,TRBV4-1,CASSQEGAQPQHF,TGCGCCAGCAGCCAAGAAGGTGCTCAGCCCCAGCATTTT
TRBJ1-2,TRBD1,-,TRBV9,CASSVDPDRVDYGYTF,TGTGCCAGCAGCGTAGACCCTGACAGGGTCGACTATGGCTACACCTTC
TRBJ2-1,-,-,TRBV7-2,CASSLSSGRFTYNEQFF,TGTGCCAGCAGCTTGAGCTCGGGCCGGTTCACCTACAATGAGCAGTTCTTC
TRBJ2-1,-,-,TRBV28,CVVRPGDYNEQFF,TGTGTGGTGCGGCCGGGGGATTACAATGAGCAGTTCTTC
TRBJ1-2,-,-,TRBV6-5,CASSYSGGRRGYTF,TGTGCCAGCAGTTACTCAGGCGGCCGTAGGGGCTACACCTTC
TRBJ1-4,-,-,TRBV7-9,CASSLVGGNEKLFF,TGTGCCAGCAGCTTAGTTGGGGGAAATGAAAAACTGTTTTTT
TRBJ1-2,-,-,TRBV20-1,CSVRDSKGYTF,TGCAGTGTAAGGGATTCGAAAGGCTACACCTTC
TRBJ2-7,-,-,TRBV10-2,CASRTENYEQYF,TGCGCCAGCAGGACGGAAAACTACGAGCAGTACTTC
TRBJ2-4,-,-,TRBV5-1,CASSPRAEGNIQYF,TGCGCCAGCAGCCCGCGAGCGGAGGGAAACATTCAGTACTTC
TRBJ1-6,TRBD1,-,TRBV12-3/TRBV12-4,CASSLETGTPLHF,TGTGCCAGCAGTCTAGAGACAGGGACACCCCTCCACTTT
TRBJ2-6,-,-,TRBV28,CASNLRGGGANVLTF,TGTGCCAGCAACCTGAGGGGCGGTGGGGCCAACGTCCTGACTTTC
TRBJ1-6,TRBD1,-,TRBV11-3,CASSFRGGDRNSPLHF,TGTGCCAGCAGCTTTAGAGGGGGGGACAGGAATTCACCCCTCCACTTT
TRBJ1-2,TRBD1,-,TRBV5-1,CASSLEGARGYTF,TGCGCCAGCAGCTTGGAGGGGGCGCGGGGCTACACCTTC
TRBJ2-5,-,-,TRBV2,CASSRQASSQETQYF,TGTGCCAGCAGCAGACAGGCAAGTAGCCAAGAGACCCAGTACTTC
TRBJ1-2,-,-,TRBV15,CATSRDKNYGYTF,TGTGCCACCAGCAGAGATAAGAACTATGGCTACACCTTC
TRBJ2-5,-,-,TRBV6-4,CASSCWVRQETQYF,TGTGCCAGCAGTTGCTGGGTCCGGCAAGAGACCCAGTACTTC
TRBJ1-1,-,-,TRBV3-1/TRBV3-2,CASSHPVSEAFF,TGTGCCAGCAGCCACCCAGTCTCTGAAGCTTTCTTT
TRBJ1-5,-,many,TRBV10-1,CASSESRGASNQPQHF,TGCGCCAGCAGTGAAAGCCGGGGGGCGAGCAATCAGCCCCAGCATTTT
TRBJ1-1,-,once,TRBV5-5,CASSLLGAGSNTEAFF,TGTGCCAGCAGCTTGTTAGGGGCAGGATCGAACACTGAAGCTTTCTTT
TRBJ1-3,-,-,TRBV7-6,CASSLGPTGSGNTIYF,TGTGCCAGCAGCTTAGGCCCCACCGGCTCTGGAAACACCATATATTTT
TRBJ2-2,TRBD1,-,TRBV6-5,CASSRLTGGGGELFF,TGTGCCAGCAGTAGATTGACAGGGGGTGGCGGGGAGCTGTTTTTT
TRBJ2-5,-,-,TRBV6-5,CASSLQETQYF,TGTGCCAGCAGTCTCCAAGAGACCCAGTACTTC
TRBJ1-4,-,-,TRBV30,CAWSRRLPAKLFF,TGTGCCTGGAGTCGGCGGTTACCCGCCAAACTGTTTTTT